The 21 T cell receptor beta chains given below trace back to one sample, sequenced in a study of T cell responses to AZD1222 COVID-19 vaccine. This table comes from immunoSEQ multiplex PCR, and its TCRdb copy is limited to in-frame clones, with some not included. The top ten clones hold 1.5% of a sample with 150,000 or so clones, 90% of them seen once. Sequenced material: peripheral blood, taken 28 days after the second AZD1222 dose. The receptor source for this set is an adult who received the AZD1222 COVID-19 vaccine.

The rearrangement uses TRBV19 and TRBJ1-1; D gene uncertain. The V and J ends lost 1 base and 1 base respectively, with 19 bases between them. Germline V CDR1 and CDR2: LNHDA, SQIVND (reference sequence). The CDR3 contains 18 residues. The CDR3 nucleotides read TGTGCCAGTAGTATAGTCCCTCGACACGCCGGCGAGAACACTGAAGCTTTCTTT. Protein product: CASSIVPRHAGENTEAFF.

J is TRBJ1-6 and V is TRBV30, with TRBD1 matching 9 bases. V was clipped by 2 bases and J by 8 bases; unmatched bases: 4. Germline CDR1 and CDR2: GTSNPN and SVGIG (reference sequence). CDR3 length: 14 amino acids. DNA of the CDR3: TGTGCCTGGAGTTACAGGGGGCGTTATTCACCCCTCCACTTT. The encoded protein is CAWSYRGRYSPLHF.

The CDR3 DNA follows: TGTGCCAGCGTAGACAGAGAGTATGGCTACACCTTC. This translates into CASVDREYGYTF. This chain connects TRBV9 to TRBJ1-2, with TRBD1 as a possible D gene (5 bases). Per the germline V gene, CDR1 is SGDLS and CDR2 is YYNGEE. The CDR3 consists of 12 residues. V was pared by 7 bases and J by 5 bases, with 12 bases between. The variable domain in full, completed from reference TRBV9 and TRBJ1-2, reads DSGVTQTPKHLITATGQRVTLRCSPRSGDLSVYWYQQSLDQGLQFLIQYYNGEERAKGNILERFSAQQFPDLHSELNLSSLELGDSALYFCASVDREYGYTFGSGTRLTVV.

The rearrangement joins TRBV10-1 to TRBJ2-6, with D tentatively TRBD1 (5 bases). Trimming took off 8 bases at V and 2 bases at J, with 13 bases between the two ends. CDR3 length equals 15 residues. The germline CDR1 and CDR2 sequences are WNHNN and SYGVQD (reference sequence). CDR3 in amino acids: CASLAGRAGANVLTF. CDR3 coding DNA: TGCGCCAGCCTCGCCGGCAGGGCTGGGGCCAACGTCCTGACTTTC.

The chain has TRBV5-4 and TRBJ1-1; no reliable D call. The CDR3 contains 13 residues. Germline CDR1 SGHNT, CDR2 YYREEE (reference sequence). Trimming removed 0 bases at V and 1 base at J, with 4 bases between. The CDR3 bases are TGTGCCAGCAGCTTGGGGAAGAACACTGAAGCTTTCTTT. Protein sequence: CASSLGKNTEAFF.

The chain couples TRBV3-1 (or the pseudogene TRBV3-2) to TRBJ2-7, with unresolved D. There are 17 residues in the CDR3. Trimming took 0 bases from V and 2 from J, leaving 17 bases between them. Germline V CDR1 and CDR2: LGHDT, YNNKEL (reference sequence). The CDR3 protein is CASSQDLSSPPTYEQYF. The CDR3 DNA sequence: TGTGCCAGCAGCCAAGATTTGTCCAGCCCCCCAACCTACGAGCAGTACTTC.

V gene TRBV28 combines with J gene TRBJ2-7; D gene unclear. The CDR3 has 12 amino acids. V dropped 7 bases and J dropped 4 bases, with 11 bases sitting between them. Germline values: CDR1 MDHEN, CDR2 SYDVKM. In nucleotides, the CDR3 is TGTGCCAGCAAGGAGTCCCGTTACGAGCAGTACTTC. Translation: CASKESRYEQYF.

The rearrangement links TRBV6-5 to TRBJ1-4; D may be TRBD1 (5 bases). The germline gives CDR1 MNHEY, CDR2 SVGAGI. There are 13 residues in the CDR3. V was cut by 2 bases and J by 8 bases, with 9 bases left in between. CDR3 bases: TGTGCCAGCAGTTACGGACACAGGGAAAAACTGTTTTTT. Encoded protein: CASSYGHREKLFF.

The chain uses TRBV5-5 and TRBJ1-5; maybe TRBD1 (6 bases). Germline V lookup: CDR1 SGHKS, CDR2 YYEKEE (reference sequence). V lost 4 bases and J 5 bases, leaving 13 bases between the germline ends. This CDR3 is 14 amino acids long. Written as DNA, the CDR3 is TGTGCCAGCAGCCCGGGAGGGGGACATCAGCCCCAGCATTTT. Translation gives CASSPGGGHQPQHF.

This clone was detected once. The genes are TRBV28 and TRBJ1-2, with a weak D call TRBD1 (5 bases). The CDR3 totals 13 residues. Trimming took off 4 bases at V and 6 bases at J, with 12 bases between the two ends. Germline CDR1 reads MDHEN; CDR2 reads SYDVKM. The DNA of the CDR3 is TGTGCCAGCAGTTCCGGTTGGGGGAATGGCTACACCTTC. Protein product: CASSSGWGNGYTF.

V is TRBV20-1 and J is TRBJ2-3, with TRBD2 identical over 7 bases. The germline V gene encodes CDR1 DFQATT and CDR2 SNEGSKA (reference sequence). The CDR3 loop spans 10 amino acids. The CDR3 DNA reads as TGCAGCGGGGGGTGGGATACGCAGTATTTT. Translated: CSGGWDTQYF.

The chain employs TRBV5-1 and TRBJ1-3; TRBD1 might be the D (6 bases). The CDR3 loop spans 15 amino acids. Trimming pared 0 bases from V and 4 bases from J, leaving 11 bases between. Germline CDR1 SGHRS, CDR2 YFSETQ. In DNA form, the CDR3 reads TGCGCCAGCAGCTTGGATCGGGGGGCAGGAAACACCATATATTTT. Translated: CASSLDRGAGNTIYF.

The V gene is TRBV9, the J gene TRBJ1-3; D remains unclear. The CDR3 has 16 residues. CDR1 and CDR2 from the germline V gene are SGDLS and YYNGEE. V lost 2 bases and J 0 bases, leaving 12 bases between the germline ends. The CDR3 region has the DNA TGTGCCAGCAGCGTTAATGAGGATCGCTCTGGAAACACCATATATTTT. Its protein is CASSVNEDRSGNTIYF.

J is TRBJ2-7 and V is TRBV7-2, with 11 nucleotides matching TRBD2. The length of the CDR3 is 14 residues. After removal of 5 bases from V and 5 bases from J, the junction contained 5 bases not matched to a gene. The V gene's germline CDR1 is SGHTA and CDR2 FQGNSA. CDR3 loop: CASSVLAGADEQYF. CDR3 DNA: TGTGCCAGCAGCGTACTAGCGGGAGCCGACGAGCAGTACTTC. The whole variable domain, remainder taken from reference TRBV7-2 and TRBJ2-7, is GAGVSQSPSNKVTEKGKDVELRCDPISGHTALYWYRQSLGQGLEFLIYFQGNSAPDKSGLPSDRFSAERTGGSVSTLTIQRTQQEDSAVYLCASSVLAGADEQYFGPGTRLTVT.

The rearrangement uses TRBV6-6 and TRBJ2-7, with 9 bases that match TRBD1. CDR3 length: 16 residues. The germline gives CDR1 MNHNY, CDR2 SVGAGI (reference sequence). Trimming at V came to 6 bases and at J to 2 bases, leaving 11 bases not matched to a gene. The CDR3 region is CASRRRQTGGTYEQYF. The CDR3 DNA is TGTGCCAGCAGACGCCGGCAGACAGGGGGAACCTACGAGCAGTACTTC.

V usage is TRBV28 and J usage is TRBJ2-7; D is tentatively TRBD1 or TRBD2 (5 bases each). V gave up 5 bases and J gave up 6 bases, with 8 bases separating them. This CDR3 is 11 amino acids long. Germline CDR1 MDHEN, CDR2 SYDVKM. CDR3: CASSVRGEQYF. The DNA for the CDR3 is TGTGCCAGCAGTGTGAGGGGCGAGCAGTACTTC.

The chain is built from TRBV27 and TRBJ1-2; 11 nucleotides align to TRBD1. V shed 5 bases, J shed 11 bases, and the junction held 10 bases outside the gene matches. The CDR3 is 14 amino acids. Per the germline V gene, CDR1 is MNHEY and CDR2 is SMNVEV (reference sequence). This CDR3 is CASSPGTGGRKYTF. The CDR3 DNA reads as TGTGCCAGCAGTCCCGGGACAGGGGGGCGAAAGTACACCTTC.

The chain combines TRBV28 with TRBJ2-2, with 13 bases fitting TRBD2. V trimming: 0 bases; J trimming: 4 bases; junction bases outside the gene matches: 8. The CDR3 extends over 19 amino acids. The germline CDR1 and CDR2 sequences are MDHEN and SYDVKM. CDR3 bases: TGTGCCAGCAGTTTATGGCCACTAGCGGGAGGGCCGGGCACCGGGGAGCTGTTTTTT. It yields the protein CASSLWPLAGGPGTGELFF.

In its sample, this clone was seen once. The rearrangement joins TRBV3-1 (or the pseudogene TRBV3-2) to TRBJ1-1, with a possible D match to TRBD1 (5 bases). CDR1 is LGHDT, CDR2 YNNKEL, per germline (reference sequence). This CDR3 contains 14 residues. Trimming cost V 8 bases and J 6 bases, with 19 bases left between them. The CDR3 nucleotides are TGTGCCAGCGGTGAGACATGGGGGACCGCTGAAGCTTTCTTT. Amino acids: CASGETWGTAEAFF.

Only one count was recorded for this clone. CDR3 protein: CATSRAYQETQYF. In DNA form, the CDR3 reads TGTGCCACCAGCCGAGCGTACCAAGAGACCCAGTACTTC. The gene calls are TRBV19 and TRBJ2-5, with D unresolved. Germline V CDR1 and CDR2: LNHDA, SQIVND (reference sequence). Trimming pared 10 bases from V and 0 bases from J, leaving 12 bases between. The CDR3 is 13 amino acids.

The CDR3 sequence is CASSFPKTDRAGANVLTF. As DNA, the CDR3 is TGTGCCAGCAGCTTTCCTAAAACAGACAGGGCTGGGGCCAACGTCCTGACTTTC. The V and J genes are TRBV7-8 and TRBJ2-6, with 7 bases identical to TRBD1. The CDR3 consists of 18 residues. The ends lost 3 bases at V and 2 bases at J; junction bases unmatched: 10. Per germline, CDR1 SGHVS and CDR2 FQNEAQ.